These 28 T cell receptor beta chains were all obtained from the same sample, sequenced in a study of post-analysis software for immune sequencing data. Regarding the study as a whole: There were five or six TRBV segments more frequent in patients than controls, and TRBV5-6, TRBV5-1 and TRBV20-1 were among them.

No antigen is known for these receptors. Included in the TCR beta cDNA libraries were unique molecular identifiers. One entry per CDR3 protein results from TCRdb running MiXCR on the PCR reads. This table holds 450,000 to 700,000 distinct CDR3 sequences, 44% found once. Sequenced input: blood. The receptors stem from a girl aged 5-17 years with multiple sclerosis.

This clonotype turned up a few times. The chain carries TRBV13 and TRBJ2-7; TRBD1 matches 7 bases. The junction had 8 bases not matched to a gene; V was cut back by 5 bases and J by 4 bases. Germline assignment: CDR1 PRHDT and CDR2 FYEKMQ (reference sequence). CDR3 size: 14 residues. The CDR3 nucleotides are TGTGCCAGCAGCACACGTCGGGACAGTTACGAGCAGTACTTC. Its translation is CASSTRRDSYEQYF. The full variable domain, rest sourced from reference TRBV13 and TRBJ2-7, is AAGVIQSPRHLIKEKRETATLKCYPIPRHDTVYWYQQGPGQDPQFLISFYEKMQSDKGSIPDRFSAQQFSDYHSELNMSSLELGDSALYFCASSTRRDSYEQYFGPGTRLTVT.

In this sample, this clonotype turned up a few times. V and J are TRBV7-6 and TRBJ2-3; D tentatively fits TRBD1 or TRBD2 (5 bases each). The germline CDR1 and CDR2 sequences are SGHVS and FNYEAQ. V gave up 2 bases and J gave up 4 bases, with 22 bases separating them. CDR3 length: 18 residues. DNA for the CDR3: TGTGCCAGCAGCTTAATCCTTCTGGGGGAATCCCCACCAGATACGCAGTATTTT. The encoded protein is CASSLILLGESPPDTQYF. The full variable domain, in which reference TRBV7-6 and TRBJ2-3 provide the parts outside the CDR3, is GAGVSQSPRYKVTKRGQDVALRCDPISGHVSLYWYRQALGQGPEFLTYFNYEAQQDKSGLPNDRFSAERPEGSISTLTIQRTEQRDSAMYRCASSLILLGESPPDTQYFGPGTRLTVL.

A few counts support this clonotype. V usage is TRBV20-1 and J usage is TRBJ2-5; D is unresolved. The germline V gene has CDR1 DFQATT and CDR2 SNEGSKA (reference sequence). The ends were cut back, 3 bases at V and 5 bases at J, with 4 bases in the middle. This CDR3 has 10 residues. CDR3 coding DNA: TGCAGTGCTAGGTGGGAGACCCAGTACTTC. Translated, it gives CSARWETQYF.

The chain is built from TRBV6-5 and TRBJ2-3; weak D call: TRBD2 (5 bases). V gave up 0 bases and J gave up 6 bases, with 13 bases separating them. CDR3 size: 15 residues. Per the germline V gene, CDR1 is MNHEY and CDR2 is SVGAGI. The CDR3 sequence is CASSYSGSSGDTQYF. The CDR3 bases are TGTGCCAGCAGTTACTCAGGTTCATCGGGGGATACGCAGTATTTT.

Concerning this clonotype itself: One end of the junction does not line up with germline, which may come from a read error. The chain is built from TRBV12-3 or TRBV12-4 and TRBJ2-1; D is undetermined. This CDR3 comprises 10 residues. Here the CDR3 reads CVSSSGEQFF. The CDR3 DNA is TGTGTCAGCAGTTCCGGTGAGCAGTTCTTC.

This clonotype was picked up a small number of times. The rearrangement uses TRBV5-6 and TRBJ1-2; D is unclear. This CDR3 region has 14 residues. Per the germline V gene, CDR1 is SGHDT and CDR2 is YYEEEE. V lost 1 base and J 2 bases, leaving 9 bases between the germline ends. Here the CDR3 reads CASSLKNRNYGYTF. For the CDR3, the DNA is TGTGCCAGCAGCTTGAAGAACAGAAACTATGGCTACACCTTC.

The J gene is TRBJ2-3, the V gene TRBV29-1; the match to TRBD2 covers 8 bases. Germline CDR1 is SQVTM and CDR2 is ANQGSEA. CDR3 length equals 15 residues. V dropped 3 bases and J dropped 2; count of bases not matched to a gene: 7. The CDR3 sequence is CSVDKQRGYTDTQYF. The CDR3 DNA reads TGCAGCGTTGATAAGCAGCGGGGGTACACAGATACGCAGTATTTT.

V usage is TRBV12-3 or TRBV12-4 and J usage is TRBJ2-5, with D unclear. Trimming took 6 bases from V and 7 from J, leaving 18 bases between them. The CDR3 consists of 14 residues. CDR3 in DNA: TGTGCCAGCAGCCCGGGCTCCCGAAGTGGGACCCAGTACTTC. The encoded protein is CASSPGSRSGTQYF.

Only a few counts were recorded for this clonotype. This chain uses TRBV5-5 with TRBJ2-7, with D tentatively TRBD1 or TRBD2 (5 bases each). Trimming took 4 bases from V and 6 from J, leaving 17 bases between them. The CDR3 is 14 residues long. Germline assignment: CDR1 SGHKS and CDR2 YYEKEE (reference sequence). CDR3 bases: TGTGCCAGCAGCCTATTGACCCTGGGGACCGAGCAGTACTTC. Its protein is CASSLLTLGTEQYF. Complete variable domain (other parts from reference TRBV5-5 and TRBJ2-7): DAGVTQSPTHLIKTRGQQVTLRCSPISGHKSVSWYQQVLGQGPQFIFQYYEKEERGRGNFPDRFSARQFPNYSSELNVNALLLGDSALYLCASSLLTLGTEQYFGPGTRLTVT.

The chain is built from TRBV20-1 and TRBJ2-3; 8 bases fit TRBD1. This CDR3 spans 13 amino acids. Germline V gene sequence: CDR1 DFQATT, CDR2 SNEGSKA (reference sequence). V lost 5 bases, J lost 2 bases, and 3 bases stayed unmatched. This CDR3 reads CSAGTGSTDTQYF. As DNA, the CDR3 is TGCAGTGCTGGGACAGGCTCCACAGATACGCAGTATTTT.

The chain joins TRBV20-1 to TRBJ2-1; D is unclear. CDR1 and CDR2 (germline): DFQATT, SNEGSKA (reference sequence). Trimming shortened V by 3 bases and J by 5 bases, and 5 bases separated the two germline ends. This CDR3 is 11 amino acids long. The CDR3 DNA reads TGCAGTGCTAGGAAGGACAATGAGCAGTTCTTC. It is translated as CSARKDNEQFF.

This rearrangement joins TRBV10-3 to TRBJ2-1; TRBD1 agrees at 12 bases. The germline gives CDR1 ENHRY, CDR2 SYGVKD. This CDR3 has 15 amino acids. Trimming at V came to 8 bases and at J to 8 bases, leaving 10 bases not matched to a gene. The CDR3 DNA reads as TGTGCCATCGGGAGGGGACAGGGGGCCGGAGATGAGCAGTTCTTC. Its translation is CAIGRGQGAGDEQFF.

The V gene is TRBV28, the J gene TRBJ1-1; no definite D call. V dropped 6 bases and J dropped 0 bases, with 11 bases sitting between them. Germline values: CDR1 MDHEN, CDR2 SYDVKM. The CDR3 extends over 14 amino acids. The CDR3: CASSSTAMNTEAFF. CDR3 nucleotides: TGTGCCAGCAGCTCCACAGCCATGAACACTGAAGCTTTCTTT.

The chain couples TRBV12-3 or TRBV12-4 to TRBJ1-2; weak D call: TRBD1 (5 bases). V was shortened by 6 bases and J by 4 bases, with 15 bases between the two germline ends. The length of the CDR3 is 14 residues. The CDR3: CASRGQGSLYGYTF. The CDR3 coding sequence is TGTGCCAGCAGAGGACAAGGATCCCTCTATGGCTACACCTTC.

The rearrangement links TRBV5-6 to TRBJ2-7, with TRBD1 matching 8 bases. The CDR3 totals 15 residues. V shed 1 base, J shed 2 bases, and the junction held 5 bases outside the gene matches. Germline CDR1 SGHDT, CDR2 YYEEEE. CDR3 in amino acids: CASSLPGQEPYEQYF. CDR3 in DNA: TGTGCCAGCAGCTTGCCGGGACAGGAGCCCTACGAGCAGTACTTC.

This clonotype has ten or more counts. The rearrangement links TRBV12-3 or TRBV12-4 to TRBJ2-5; no definite D call. With 1 base removed from V and 4 bases from J, the gap between germline ends came to 7 bases. There are 13 residues in the CDR3. The CDR3 is CASSLGRLETQYF. CDR3 nucleotide sequence: TGTGCCAGCAGTTTAGGTCGGTTAGAGACCCAGTACTTC.

V and J are TRBV4-1 and TRBJ2-5; the D gene is possibly TRBD1 (5 bases). V was cut by 1 base and J by 10 bases, with 10 bases left in between. Germline V CDR1 and CDR2: MGHRA, YSYEKL. The CDR3 loop spans 12 amino acids. The CDR3 DNA is TGCGCCAGCAGCCAAGTAGGGGTTCACCAGTACTTC. It encodes CASSQVGVHQYF.

This clonotype showed up just once. V usage is TRBV12-3 or TRBV12-4 and J usage is TRBJ1-5, with D possibly being TRBD1 (6 bases). V was trimmed by 4 bases and J by 2 bases, leaving 9 bases between them. The CDR3 length is 14 residues. CDR3 loop: CASSSGHRNQPQHF. CDR3 sequence (DNA): TGTGCCAGCAGTTCGGGACACCGCAATCAGCCCCAGCATTTT.

This chain uses TRBV9 with TRBJ2-5; no clear D gene. The V gene lost 0 bases and the J gene lost 4 bases, with 10 bases spanning the gap. CDR3 length: 14 residues. Looked up from germline, CDR1 is SGDLS and CDR2 is YYNGEE. The CDR3 DNA is TGTGCCAGCAGCGTAGGTCCTTTAGGAGAGACCCAGTACTTC. Its protein product is CASSVGPLGETQYF.

V and J are TRBV7-2 and TRBJ2-1; no clear D. Germline values: CDR1 SGHTA, CDR2 FQGNSA. Trimming cost V 4 bases and J 6 bases, with 10 bases left between them. CDR3 size: 13 residues. CDR3 residues: CASSSYTLNEQFF. The CDR3 bases are TGTGCCAGCAGCTCGTACACCCTCAATGAGCAGTTCTTC.

This clonotype turned up a few times. The V and J genes are TRBV6-1 and TRBJ2-5, with 9 bases fitting TRBD2. The CDR3 covers 14 residues. Trimming took 4 bases from V and 1 from J; bases not matched to a gene: 1. Germline CDR1 reads MNHNS; CDR2 reads SASEGT. CDR3 DNA: TGTGCCAGCAGTGCGACTAGCGGCCAAGAGACCCAGTACTTC. Translated: CASSATSGQETQYF.

This rearrangement joins TRBV7-2 to TRBJ1-5; 10 bases are a match to TRBD1. This CDR3 comprises 13 residues. V shed 5 bases, J shed 5 bases, and the junction held 0 bases outside the gene matches. Per the germline V gene, CDR1 is SGHTA and CDR2 is FQGNSA. The CDR3 here is CASSGTGDQPQHF. CDR3 bases: TGTGCCAGCAGCGGGACAGGGGATCAGCCCCAGCATTTT.

This clonotype was counted only a few times. The rearrangement uses TRBV7-8 and TRBJ2-1; D unresolved. The CDR3 loop spans 13 amino acids. Germline CDR1 and CDR2: SGHVS and FQNEAQ. V lost 4 bases, J lost 9 bases, and 13 bases lay in between. The CDR3 is CASSSWTVGEQFF. The CDR3 DNA sequence: TGTGCCAGCAGCTCCTGGACCGTGGGTGAGCAGTTCTTC.

This rearrangement joins TRBV5-1 to TRBJ2-5; the D gene is possibly TRBD2 (6 bases). Near its end, the DNA agrees better with TRBJ2-7, so the J call may be wrong. The CDR3 is 13 residues long. CDR1 and CDR2 (germline): SGHRS, YFSETQ. This CDR3 is CASSLEGAGEQYF. CDR3 in DNA: TGCGCCAGCAGCTTGGAGGGAGCGGGCGAGCAGTACTTC.

Only a few counts were recorded for this clonotype. This sequence joins TRBV27 and TRBJ2-1; D is perhaps TRBD2 (6 bases). The CDR3 extends over 15 amino acids. CDR1 is MNHEY and CDR2 is SMNVEV in the germline V gene (reference sequence). The V end was cut by 5 bases, the J end by 0 bases, with 11 bases between. The CDR3 bases are TGTGCCAGCAGTCCGGGGACTGCCTCCTACAATGAGCAGTTCTTC. Its translation is CASSPGTASYNEQFF.

The chain uses TRBV5-1 and TRBJ2-5; 10 bases map to TRBD1. The CDR3 runs 17 residues. Germline V gene sequence: CDR1 SGHRS, CDR2 YFSETQ. V was pared by 0 bases and J by 2 bases, with 7 bases of the junction left unmatched. CDR3 in DNA: TGCGCCAGCAGCTTGGGAGGACAGGGGGGATGGCAAGAGACCCAGTACTTC. Translated: CASSLGGQGGWQETQYF.

This clonotype has more than one count but fewer than ten. CDR3 nucleotides: TGCGCCAGCAGCCAGGGACTAGCGGGAGGCGGCCAAGAGACCCAGTACTTC. Translation: CASSQGLAGGGQETQYF. The V call is TRBV4-1, the J call TRBJ2-5, with 15 bases fitting TRBD2. The ends lost 3 bases at V and 1 base at J; junction bases unmatched: 3. Germline values: CDR1 MGHRA, CDR2 YSYEKL. The CDR3 spans 17 residues.

The chain has TRBV7-2 and TRBJ1-6, with 10 bases fitting TRBD1. CDR3 length: 19 residues. Per germline, CDR1 SGHTA and CDR2 FQGNSA. J was trimmed by 6 bases and V by 3 bases; bases with no gene match: 14. The CDR3 nucleotides read TGTGCCAGCAGCTTGACGCCCTTATCGACAGGGGGCAGTAATTCACCCCTCCACTTT. Encoded protein: CASSLTPLSTGGSNSPLHF.